This T cell receptor (beta chain) was recorded in a study of cytomegalovirus exposure and HLA in healthy donors. Study in general: Clustering assigned about four fifths of the approximately 400 genotyped donors to the Caucasian-associated ancestry cluster. Whole-study findings and limits: For most TCR sequences rarity was the rule, although some public TCRs occurred in many donors. TCR beta chain V- and J-gene trimming was linked, in a later analysis, to a missense variant in DCLRE1C. Later analysis indicated greater clonal expansion among HLA-associated TCR beta chains than among equally common other chains.

Germline CDR1 MDHEN, CDR2 SYDVKM. There are 14 residues in the CDR3. 13 Jbeta primers and 60 Vbeta primers were used for the PCR. Clones were sequenced by immunoSEQ multiplex PCR, and TCRdb holds only the in-frame ones, with some missing. The sample holds around 140,000 clones, 82% seen once. On this clone: Its antigen remains unknown. A read error may produce the germline difference seen at one junction end.

Material: PBMCs. The chain is built from TRBV28 and TRBJ2-5, with D uncertain. The source is a male donor in good health and CMV-seronegative. The DNA for the CDR3 is TGTGCCAGCAGTCCCGATATTTACCAAGAGGCCCAGTACTTC. As protein: CASSPDIYQEAQYF.